A selection of T cell receptor beta chains follows, all from one sample in a study of OX40 agonist ivuxolimab in advanced cancers. Assay used: immunoSEQ multiplex PCR; TCRdb lists only in-frame clones, some missing. The table has around 47,000 clones, about 88% seen once. The source material was CD4+ or CD8+ T cells sorted from blood, sampled in a trial of the OX40 agonist ivuxolimab. All receptors derive from an adult with an advanced solid tumor such as melanoma, head and neck, liver or kidney cancer. Both conserved end residues are part of each CDR3. Each record gives: V gene, clone size, J gene, D gene, CDR3 protein, CDR3 DNA. D genes are given only for firm matches. The size entry is marked missing in some rows and otherwise reads once, few, many or a size class.

TRBV19	.	TRBJ1-2	.	CASSISSYGGYTF	TGTGCCAGTAGTATTAGCAGTTATGGTGGCTACACCTTC
TRBV27	once	TRBJ2-7	.	CASSLAQGTYEQYF	TGTGCCAGCAGTTTAGCACAAGGGACCTACGAGCAGTACTTC
TRBV10-3	.	TRBJ1-1	.	CAISESYSSEAFF	TGTGCCATCAGTGAGTCGTACAGTTCTGAAGCTTTCTTT
TRBV13	once	TRBJ2-5	TRBD2	CASSWTSGGALETQYF	TGTGCCAGCAGCTGGACTAGCGGGGGGGCGTTGGAGACCCAGTACTTC
TRBV7-9	.	TRBJ1-1	TRBD1	CASSFPLTGRTEAFF	TGTGCCAGCAGCTTCCCCCTGACAGGGCGAACTGAAGCTTTCTTT
TRBV9	few	TRBJ2-5	TRBD2	CASSVELAGDLKTQYF	TGTGCCAGCAGCGTAGAACTAGCGGGGGATTTGAAGACCCAGTACTTC
TRBV4-1	.	TRBJ2-7	.	CASSQVAGPYEQYF	TGCGCCAGCAGCCAAGTCGCGGGGCCTTACGAGCAGTACTTC
TRBV27	.	TRBJ2-7	.	CASSPGSSYEQYF	TGTGCCAGTTCTCCAGGGAGCTCCTACGAGCAGTACTTC
TRBV27	.	TRBJ2-7	.	CASRDSGDWSSYEQYF	TGTGCCAGCAGAGACTCCGGGGACTGGTCCTCCTACGAGCAGTACTTC
TRBV6-1	.	TRBJ2-1	.	CASSLQAGDEQFF	TGTGCCAGCAGTCTACAGGCGGGCGATGAGCAGTTCTTC
TRBV2	once	TRBJ1-4	.	CASSEAGPIATNEKLFF	TGTGCCAGCAGTGAAGCGGGGCCAATTGCAACTAATGAAAAACTGTTTTTT
TRBV4-2	.	TRBJ2-7	TRBD2	CASSQEGEGYEQYF	TGTGCCAGCAGCCAAGAAGGGGAGGGATACGAGCAGTACTTC
TRBV5-5	.	TRBJ2-3	TRBD2	CASSLGTSGADTQYF	TGTGCCAGCAGCCTCGGGACTAGCGGGGCAGATACGCAGTATTTT
TRBV6-1	.	TRBJ2-5	TRBD2	CASSEASGGQETQYF	TGTGCCAGCAGTGAAGCTAGCGGGGGGCAAGAGACCCAGTACTTC